Given below is one TCR beta chain in context. Its antigen is unknown. The germline CDR1 and CDR2 sequences are MGHRA and YSYEKL. Trimming cost V 0 bases and J 5 bases; bases outside gene matches: 15. The CDR3 has 19 amino acids. The sample is drawn from a study of cytomegalovirus exposure and HLA in healthy donors. The donors were in the approximately 120-subject validation cohort; that cohort was separate from the approximately 730-subject first cohort. Study results and limitations: Subsequent analysis showed first-cohort TCR clusters tending to co-occur in 120 validation repertoires. Some 150 TCR beta chains were listed as cytomegalovirus-associated. It was reported that the classifier diagnosed cytomegalovirus status with high specificity and sensitivity in both the original and validation cohorts.

Measured with immunoSEQ multiplex PCR; TCRdb has only the in-frame clones, and not every one. In the table there are 150,000 or so clones, approximately 94% of which are singletons. The sequenced sample was PBMCs. This chain connects TRBV4-1 to TRBJ2-2; 7 bases fit TRBD2. This TCR derives from a man between 18 and 29 years old in good health and CMV-seropositive. The DNA of the CDR3 is TGCGCCAGCAGCCAAGATCAGGTCCTAGCGGAAATGAGAACCGGGGAGCTGTTTTTT. This sequence encodes CASSQDQVLAEMRTGELFF.